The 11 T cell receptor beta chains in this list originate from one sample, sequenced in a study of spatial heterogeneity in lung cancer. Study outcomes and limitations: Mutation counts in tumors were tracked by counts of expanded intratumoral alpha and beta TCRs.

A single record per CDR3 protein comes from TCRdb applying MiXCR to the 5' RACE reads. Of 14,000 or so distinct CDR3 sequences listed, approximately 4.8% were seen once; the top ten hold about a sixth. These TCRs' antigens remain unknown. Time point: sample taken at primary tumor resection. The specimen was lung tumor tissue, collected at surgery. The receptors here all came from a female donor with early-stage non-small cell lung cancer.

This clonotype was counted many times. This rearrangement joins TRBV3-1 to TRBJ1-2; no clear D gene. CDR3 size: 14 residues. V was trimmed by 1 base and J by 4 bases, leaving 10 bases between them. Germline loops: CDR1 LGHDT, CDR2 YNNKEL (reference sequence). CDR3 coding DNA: TGTGCCAGCAGCCAAGCGGGTTTTCTCTATGGCTACACCTTC. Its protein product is CASSQAGFLYGYTF.

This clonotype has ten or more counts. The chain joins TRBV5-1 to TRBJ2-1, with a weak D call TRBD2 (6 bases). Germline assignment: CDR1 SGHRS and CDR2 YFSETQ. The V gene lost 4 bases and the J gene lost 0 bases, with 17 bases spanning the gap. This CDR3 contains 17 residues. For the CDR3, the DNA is TGCGCCAGCAGCATTATGGCCGGGACTTCCTCCTACAATGAGCAGTTCTTC. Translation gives CASSIMAGTSSYNEQFF. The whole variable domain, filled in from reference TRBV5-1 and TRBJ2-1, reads KAGVTQTPRYLIKTRGQQVTLSCSPISGHRSVSWYQQTPGQGLQFLFEYFSETQRNKGNFPGRFSGRQFSNSRSEMNVSTLELGDSALYLCASSIMAGTSSYNEQFFGPGTRLTVL.

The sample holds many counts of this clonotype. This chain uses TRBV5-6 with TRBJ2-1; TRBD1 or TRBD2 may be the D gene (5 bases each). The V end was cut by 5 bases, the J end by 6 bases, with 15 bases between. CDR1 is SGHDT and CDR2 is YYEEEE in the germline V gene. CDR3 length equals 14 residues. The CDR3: CASRIGAGANEQFF. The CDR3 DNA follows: TGTGCCAGCAGGATCGGCGCCGGGGCCAATGAGCAGTTCTTC. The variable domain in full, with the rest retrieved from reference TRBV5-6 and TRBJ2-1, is DAGVTQSPTHLIKTRGQQVTLRCSPKSGHDTVSWYQQALGQGPQFIFQYYEEEERQRGNFPDRFSGHQFPNYSSELNVNALLLGDSALYLCASRIGAGANEQFFGPGTRLTVL.

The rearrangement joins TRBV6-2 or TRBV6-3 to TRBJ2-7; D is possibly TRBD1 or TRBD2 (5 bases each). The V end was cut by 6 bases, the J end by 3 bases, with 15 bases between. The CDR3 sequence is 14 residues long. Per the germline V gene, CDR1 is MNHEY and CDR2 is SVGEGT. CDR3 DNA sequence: TGTGCCAGCAGACCCGGGACGTATCGCTACGAGCAGTACTTC. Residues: CASRPGTYRYEQYF.

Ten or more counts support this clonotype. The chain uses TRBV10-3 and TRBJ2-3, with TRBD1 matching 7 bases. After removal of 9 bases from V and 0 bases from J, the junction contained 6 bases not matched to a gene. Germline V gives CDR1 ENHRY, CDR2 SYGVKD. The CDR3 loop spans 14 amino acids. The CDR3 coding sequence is TGTGCCATTGCCGGGACAGCTAGCACAGATACGCAGTATTTT. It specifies CAIAGTASTDTQYF.

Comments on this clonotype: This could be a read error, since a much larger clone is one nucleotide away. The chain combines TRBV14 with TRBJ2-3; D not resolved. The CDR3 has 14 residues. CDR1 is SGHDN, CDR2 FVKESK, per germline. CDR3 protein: CACSQVFSTDTQYF. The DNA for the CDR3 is TGTGCCTGCAGCCAAGTGTTTTCCACAGATACGCAGTATTTT.

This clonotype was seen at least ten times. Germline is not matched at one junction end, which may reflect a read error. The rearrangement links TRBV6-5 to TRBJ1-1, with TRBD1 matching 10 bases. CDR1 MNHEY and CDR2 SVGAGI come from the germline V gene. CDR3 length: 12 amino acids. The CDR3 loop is CASGSLGTGEAF. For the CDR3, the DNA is TGTGCCAGCGGTTCCCTCGGGACAGGGGAGGCCTTT.

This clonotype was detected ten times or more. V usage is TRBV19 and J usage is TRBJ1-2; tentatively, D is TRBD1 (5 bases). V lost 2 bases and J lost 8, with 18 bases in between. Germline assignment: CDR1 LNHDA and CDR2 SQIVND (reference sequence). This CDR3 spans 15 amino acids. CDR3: CASSIPDTGLSGYTF. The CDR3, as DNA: TGTGCCAGTAGTATACCGGACACTGGCCTCTCCGGCTACACCTTC.

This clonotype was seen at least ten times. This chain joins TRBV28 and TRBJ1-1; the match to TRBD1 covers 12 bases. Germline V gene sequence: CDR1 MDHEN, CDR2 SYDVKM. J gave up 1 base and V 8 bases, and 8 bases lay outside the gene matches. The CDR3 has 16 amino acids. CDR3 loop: CASSLQGQGANTEAFF. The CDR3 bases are TGTGCCAGCTCCCTACAGGGACAGGGGGCGAACACTGAAGCTTTCTTT.

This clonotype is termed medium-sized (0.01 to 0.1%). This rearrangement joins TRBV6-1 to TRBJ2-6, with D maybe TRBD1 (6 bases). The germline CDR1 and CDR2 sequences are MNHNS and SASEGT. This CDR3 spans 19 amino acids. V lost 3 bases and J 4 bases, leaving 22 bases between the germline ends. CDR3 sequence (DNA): TGTGCCAGCAGTGAGTTCGAGGGGACACCCTCAGGAGGGGCCAACGTCCTGACTTTC. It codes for CASSEFEGTPSGGANVLTF.

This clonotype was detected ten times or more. This CDR3 reads CASSFTRGGATGELFF. The CDR3 bases are TGTGCCAGCAGTTTTACGCGGGGGGGTGCCACCGGGGAGCTGTTTTTT. The genes are TRBV7-6 and TRBJ2-2; TRBD2 agrees at 9 bases. The CDR3 contains 16 residues. Germline CDR1 reads SGHVS; CDR2 reads FNYEAQ. The J segment lost 4 bases and the V segment lost 6 bases, leaving 9 bases of the junction unmatched.